This T cell receptor (beta chain) was found in a study of blood T cell repertoires in COVID-19. Turning to the study itself: Researchers got acute and convalescent COVID-19 samples from the United States, Italy and Spain.

In the original analysis: Quantification of nucleated cells was approximated via reference gene primer amplification. Measured with immunoSEQ multiplex PCR; TCRdb has only the in-frame clones, and not every one. From that table come the V and J calls and clone size; the DNA was used to work out D and trimming. The sample carries about 360,000 clones, 86% recorded once. CDR1 and CDR2 from the germline V gene are SGHAT and FQNNGV. The CDR3 length is 15 residues. V lost 4 bases, J lost 3 bases, and 8 bases stayed unmatched. This TCR was recovered from a woman aged 55-69 years with COVID-19, enrolled during active disease. The chain combines TRBV11-2 with TRBJ2-5; 7 positions match TRBD2. The material sequenced was peripheral blood. The CDR3, as DNA: TGTGCCAGCAGCTGGGGTGGAGCGGGAAAAGAGACCCAGTACTTC. This sequence encodes CASSWGGAGKETQYF.